Listed below are T cell receptor beta chains from one sample, sequenced in a study of T cell repertoires in cytomegalovirus infection. Antigens for these TCRs are unknown. Each CDR3 protein is one row after TCRdb ran MiXCR on the reads. Of roughly 180,000 distinct CDR3 sequences listed, about 20% are singletons. The material was CD8+ T cells from cultured PBMCs, obtained from culture after CMV antigen stimulation. The receptors were gathered from a human donor in good health (CMV status not recorded). Some clones in this sample may be carry-over from other donors' samples. CDR3s include the opening cysteine and the closing phenylalanine or tryptophan. A D gene is named only where the DNA matches it firmly. Only part of the rows carry a size: once, few, many, or a class if the clone is expanded.

V gene	D gene	J gene	clone size	CDR3 protein	CDR3 DNA
TRBV12-3/TRBV12-4	NA	TRBJ1-2	few	CASSPRSGPMDYGYTF	TGTGCCAGCAGTCCCCGCTCGGGGCCTATGGACTATGGCTACACCTTC
TRBV7-8	TRBD2	TRBJ2-5	once	CASSPQAGGLETQYF	TGTGCCAGCAGCCCACAAGCGGGGGGGCTTGAGACCCAGTACTTC
TRBV5-6	NA	TRBJ2-4	few	CASSLGGNIQYF	TGTGCCAGCAGCTTAGGGGGGAACATTCAGTACTTC
TRBV5-3	NA	TRBJ1-4	NA	CASSSPGRSFEKLFF	TGTGCCAGCAGCTCGCCAGGGCGGAGTTTTGAAAAACTGTTTTTT
TRBV7-9	TRBD1	TRBJ2-7	few	CASSAPGQGVYEQYF	TGTGCCAGCAGCGCGCCGGGACAGGGTGTCTACGAGCAGTACTTC
TRBV6-5	TRBD2	TRBJ2-4	few	CASSYSVAGVKNIQYF	TGTGCCAGCAGTTACTCCGTGGCGGGGGTAAAAAACATTCAGTACTTC
TRBV12-3/TRBV12-4	NA	TRBJ1-5	NA	CASSLSGAFQPQHF	TGTGCCAGCAGCTTATCGGGGGCCTTTCAGCCCCAGCATTTT
TRBV6-2/TRBV6-3	NA	TRBJ2-7	many	CASSYPRRGQYF	TGTGCCAGCAGTTATCCTCGCCGGGGGCAGTACTTC
TRBV11-2	TRBD2	TRBJ2-1	NA	CASSLASGGTWRESFF	TGTGCCAGCAGCCTAGCTAGCGGGGGGACCTGGAGAGAATCGTTCTTC
TRBV7-2	TRBD1	TRBJ1-5	many	CASSFGQVNQPQHF	TGCGCCAGCAGCTTTGGACAGGTCAATCAGCCCCAGCATTTT
TRBV7-2	NA	TRBJ1-5	NA	CASSLERNQPQHF	TGTGCCAGCAGCTTAGAAAGGAATCAGCCCCAGCATTTT
TRBV7-3	TRBD2	TRBJ2-3	few	CASSFSPTSGGTSTDTQYF	TGTGCCAGCAGCTTTAGCCCGACTAGCGGGGGCACTAGCACAGATACGCAGTATTTT
TRBV7-6	NA	TRBJ1-4	NA	CASSLGGEGRNEKLFF	TGTGCCAGCAGCTTAGGGGGGGAAGGGAGGAATGAAAAACTGTTTTTT
TRBV7-8	TRBD2	TRBJ2-5	NA	CASSMIPGTSGRLRETQYF	TGTGCCAGCAGCATGATTCCCGGGACTAGCGGGAGATTGCGAGAGACCCAGTACTTC